The clone carrying this T cell receptor (beta chain) turned up a few times. Germline V gene lookup returns CDR1 LGHDT and CDR2 YNNKEL (reference sequence). The CDR3 runs to 15 residues. V dropped 0 bases and J dropped 8 bases, with 16 bases sitting between them. The sample belongs to a study of identical twins. TCRdb called the 5' RACE reads again in MiXCR, with one record for every CDR3 protein. Of roughly 250,000 distinct CDR3 sequences in the sample, over 12% were seen once. Source material: memory (CD45RO+) T cells sorted from blood. The V and J genes are TRBV3-1 and TRBJ1-2, with no clear D. The clonotype was recovered from a woman between 18 and 30 years old in good health. The CDR3 reads CASSQEGTQPGGYTF. The DNA for the CDR3 is TGTGCCAGCAGCCAAGAAGGAACACAACCGGGGGGCTACACCTTC.